The source of this T cell receptor (beta chain) is a study of cytomegalovirus exposure and HLA in healthy donors. Study-wide results and caveats: Researchers reported in a later analysis that common viral pathogens appeared linked to several top clusters. Being productive about 90% or about 30% of the time was typical of most TCR beta V segments in an earlier analysis.

The PCR employed 60 Vbeta primers together with 13 Jbeta primers. Sequencing used immunoSEQ multiplex PCR; TCRdb keeps in-frame clones, though not all of them. This sample has about 120,000 clones, with about 8.6% found just once. Each of the donors was a healthy bone marrow donor. This clone was seen only a few times. Antigen unknown. From germline, CDR1 is LGHNA and CDR2 YNFKEQ. The CDR3 length is 15 residues. The trim removed 3 bases at V and 3 bases at J, leaving 7 bases unmatched. The sequenced sample was PBMCs. This receptor was identified in a woman between 40 and 55 years old in good health and CMV-seropositive. The V call is TRBV4-2, the J call TRBJ2-7; 8 bases line up with TRBD2. This chain's CDR3 is CASSHPKGLDYEQYF. In nucleotides, the CDR3 is TGTGCCAGCAGCCACCCGAAGGGACTAGACTACGAGCAGTACTTC.